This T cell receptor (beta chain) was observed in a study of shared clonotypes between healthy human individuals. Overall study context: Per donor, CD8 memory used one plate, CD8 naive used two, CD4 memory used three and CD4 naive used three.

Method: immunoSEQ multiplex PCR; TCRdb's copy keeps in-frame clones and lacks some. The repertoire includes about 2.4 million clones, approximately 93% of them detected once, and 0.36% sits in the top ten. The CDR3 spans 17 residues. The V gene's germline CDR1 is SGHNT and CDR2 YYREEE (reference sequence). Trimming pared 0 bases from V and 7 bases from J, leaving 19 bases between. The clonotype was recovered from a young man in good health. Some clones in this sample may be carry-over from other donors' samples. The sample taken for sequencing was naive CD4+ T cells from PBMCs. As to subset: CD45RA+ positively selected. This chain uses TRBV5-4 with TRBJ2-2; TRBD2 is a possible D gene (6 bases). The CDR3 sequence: CASSLVQSLREGGELFF. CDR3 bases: TGTGCCAGCAGCTTGGTTCAGTCCTTGCGGGAAGGCGGGGAGCTGTTTTTT.